This entry is about one T cell receptor beta chain. The antigen is undetermined. The donors gave bone marrow, and they were healthy. The CDR3 runs 14 residues. Germline V gene data show CDR1 as SQVTM and CDR2 as ANQGSEA. The ends were cut back, 1 base at V and 0 bases at J, with 7 bases in the middle. The data derive from a study of cytomegalovirus exposure and HLA in healthy donors. Overall study findings and caveats: A highly shared variant cluster was judged a likely technical artifact. For most TCR sequences rarity was the rule, although some public TCRs occurred in many donors. The study labeled 164 TCR beta chains cytomegalovirus-associated.

PCR used 60 Vbeta primers and 13 Jbeta primers. Method: immunoSEQ multiplex PCR; TCRdb's copy keeps in-frame clones and lacks some. The sample holds 100,000 or so clones; around 80% are singletons and the top ten take 5% to 6.5%. The sample comprised PBMCs. This receptor was taken from a man between 18 and 29 years old in good health and CMV-seronegative. J is TRBJ1-5 and V is TRBV29-1; D remains ambiguous. The chain's CDR3 is CSVEGQDSNQPQHF. Here the CDR3 DNA reads TGCAGCGTTGAAGGGCAGGATAGCAATCAGCCCCAGCATTTT.